Following are 13 T cell receptor beta chains from one sample sequenced in a study of blood T cells in healthy people across ages. A second PCR of roughly 7 to 11 cycles used a sample-barcoded 5' primer and a J-beta primer mix. TCRdb called the 5' RACE reads again in MiXCR, with one record for every CDR3 protein. The sample includes around 500,000 distinct CDR3 sequences, about a quarter of them seen just once. The sample was also linked to a second study, of T cells of mothers and their children.

Sequenced input: blood. Every receptor here comes from a boy under 10 years old in good health.

The rearrangement joins TRBV6-5 to TRBJ2-3, with TRBD2 matching 8 bases. This CDR3 is 14 amino acids long. The J segment lost 5 bases and the V segment lost 8 bases, leaving 9 bases of the junction unmatched. The germline V gene encodes CDR1 MNHEY and CDR2 SVGAGI. The CDR3 nucleotides are TGTGCCAGCTCCGGGGGGGCCGTTAAAGATACGCAGTATTTT. This gives the protein CASSGGAVKDTQYF.

The chain carries TRBV4-3 and TRBJ2-2; TRBD2 agrees at 7 bases. V lost 0 bases to trimming and J lost 5 bases; unmatched junction nucleotides: 6. This CDR3 comprises 16 residues. In germline, CDR1 is LGHNA, CDR2 YSLEER. The CDR3 is CASSQDWEGVTGELFF. As DNA, the CDR3 is TGCGCCAGCAGCCAAGATTGGGAGGGCGTAACCGGGGAGCTGTTTTTT.

This clonotype was observed a handful of times. The chain recombines TRBV20-1 with TRBJ2-5; 13 bases are a match to TRBD2. V trimming: 5 bases; J trimming: 2 bases; junction bases outside the gene matches: 5. Looked up from germline, CDR1 is DFQATT and CDR2 is SNEGSKA (reference sequence). This CDR3 has 15 amino acids. In nucleotides, the CDR3 is TGCAGTGCTGTTGGGACTAGCGGGATGCAAGAGACCCAGTACTTC. It is translated as CSAVGTSGMQETQYF.

This sequence joins TRBV9 and TRBJ2-5; tentatively, D is TRBD2 (5 bases). The J call is uncertain, as TRBJ2-7 better fits the DNA end. This CDR3 spans 15 amino acids. Looked up from germline, CDR1 is SGDLS and CDR2 is YYNGEE. CDR3 nucleotide sequence: TGTGCCAGCAGCGTAGGACCCCTCGGGAACTACGAGCAGTACTTC. This codes for CASSVGPLGNYEQYF.

This clonotype was recorded at least ten times. The CDR3 DNA reads TGTGCCAGCAGTGGGGGGACCCAGTACTTC. As protein: CASSGGTQYF. The chain couples TRBV25-1 to TRBJ2-5, with D unclear. The V end lost 4 bases, the J end lost 7 bases, and 4 bases lay between the germline ends. CDR3 length: 10 residues. Germline V gives CDR1 MGHDK, CDR2 SYGVNS.

A few counts support this clonotype. The chain carries TRBV29-1 and TRBJ2-1; D remains ambiguous. V was shortened by 6 bases and J by 9 bases, with 12 bases between the two germline ends. In germline, CDR1 is SQVTM, CDR2 ANQGSEA. CDR3 size: 11 residues. In DNA, the CDR3 is TGCAGCGTCCCGACCCGGACTGAGCAGTTCTTC. Translation gives CSVPTRTEQFF.

The genes are TRBV15 and TRBJ2-3, with 7 bases matching TRBD2. V trimming: 6 bases; J trimming: 3 bases; junction bases outside the gene matches: 9. Looked up from germline, CDR1 is LNHNV and CDR2 is YYDKDF (reference sequence). CDR3 length: 15 residues. The CDR3 DNA reads TGTGCCACCAGTTGGGAGGGTCGTATAACAGATACGCAGTATTTT. Amino acid sequence: CATSWEGRITDTQYF.

This CDR3 is CASGPRAWTDTQYF. DNA for the CDR3: TGTGCCAGCGGTCCCCGGGCCTGGACAGATACGCAGTATTTT. The chain joins TRBV3-1 to TRBJ2-3, with D unclear. V gave up 8 bases and J gave up 3 bases, with 15 bases separating them. CDR3 size: 14 residues. The germline gives CDR1 LGHDT, CDR2 YNNKEL (reference sequence).

The chain couples TRBV7-6 to TRBJ2-5, with TRBD1 identical over 7 bases. CDR1 SGHVS and CDR2 FNYEAQ come from the germline V gene. Germline trimming cut 3 bases from V and 7 bases from J; bases unmatched to any gene: 11. The CDR3 is made up of 15 amino acids. The CDR3 is CASSFSDRASGTQYF. For the CDR3, the DNA is TGTGCCAGCAGCTTCTCTGACAGGGCATCGGGGACCCAGTACTTC.

The chain uses TRBV14 and TRBJ1-3; D is unclear. This CDR3 contains 13 residues. V dropped 2 bases and J dropped 0 bases, with 2 bases sitting between them. Germline V gene lookup returns CDR1 SGHDN and CDR2 FVKESK. The DNA for the CDR3 is TGTGCCAGCAGCCAATTCTCTGGAAACACCATATATTTT. Encoded protein: CASSQFSGNTIYF.

To note about this clonotype: A junction boundary mismatches the germline segment, possibly from a read error. V is TRBV20-1 and J is TRBJ1-6, with D perhaps matching TRBD1 (5 bases). Germline V gives CDR1 DFQATT, CDR2 SNEGSKA (reference sequence). This CDR3 is built from 14 residues. CDR3 in DNA: TGCGGTGCTAGAACGACTTCAGGGAATTCACCCCTCCACTTT. Amino acid sequence: CGARTTSGNSPLHF.

The V call is TRBV11-2, the J call TRBJ2-1; D not resolved. CDR1 and CDR2 from the germline V gene are SGHAT and FQNNGV. V was trimmed by 4 bases and J by 2 bases, leaving 9 bases between them. CDR3 size: 14 residues. The CDR3 protein is CASSSLRTYNEQFF. The DNA of the CDR3 is TGTGCCAGCAGCTCCCTTCGGACCTACAATGAGCAGTTCTTC.

The V and J genes are TRBV29-1 and TRBJ2-3; TRBD2 matches 13 bases. The CDR3 runs 15 residues. Germline values: CDR1 SQVTM, CDR2 ANQGSEA. Losses at the gene ends were 6 bases for V and 2 bases for J; bases not matched to a gene: 5. CDR3 DNA sequence: TGCAGCGTGACGGGACTAGCGGGGCCCACAGATACGCAGTATTTT. It encodes CSVTGLAGPTDTQYF.